This T cell receptor beta chain was identified during a study of shared clonotypes between healthy human individuals. Sequencing was performed with immunoSEQ multiplex PCR; in TCRdb, only in-frame clones are kept and a portion is missing. Among 90,000 to 130,000 clones listed, about 71% were seen once. General observations from the study: Non-shared clonotypes displayed generation probabilities falling below those of clonotypes present in all four donors.

CD8 memory cells included CD45RO+ cells plus CCR7-negative CD45RA+ TemRA cells. Notes on this clone: No antigen is known for it.

This TCR derives from a woman aged 25 to 39 in good health. Sequencing input: memory CD8+ T cells sorted from blood. Subset defined: CD45RO+ cells pooled with CCR7-negative TemRA cells.

CDR3 coding DNA: TGTGCCAGCAGTGGGGGACCGGGACATAACGTGGACGAGCAGTACTTC. Translation gives CASSGGPGHNVDEQYF. This chain links TRBV2 with TRBJ2-7; perhaps TRBD1 as D (6 bases). Germline loops: CDR1 SNHLY, CDR2 FYNNEI. The CDR3 spans 16 residues. Deletions cut 4 bases from V and 5 bases from J, with 21 bases between.